This T cell receptor (beta chain) appears in the sequencing data of a study of T cell responses to AZD1222 COVID-19 vaccine. CDR1 and CDR2 from the germline V gene are MDHEN and SYDVKM. The CDR3 is made up of 15 amino acids. V lost 2 bases and J lost 3, with 11 bases in between. Here immunoSEQ multiplex PCR was the method, and the copy in TCRdb shows in-frame clones only, minus some. The sample has around 110,000 clones, roughly nine tenths seen once; the top ten hold 1.6%. This clone appeared a single time. The TCR was taken from an adult who received the AZD1222 COVID-19 vaccine. The chain couples TRBV28 to TRBJ1-5, with D perhaps matching TRBD1 (5 bases). This specimen was peripheral blood, taken 28 days after the second AZD1222 dose. Here the CDR3 DNA reads TGTGCCAGCAGTTTAGGCCAGGGTCACAATCAGCCCCAGCATTTT. This codes for CASSLGQGHNQPQHF.